This T cell receptor beta chain was identified during a study of T cell clonality in common variable immunodeficiency. General study results and limits: Common variable immunodeficiency TCR beta sequences reportedly had fewer deletions and N-nucleotide insertions. CVID subjects had higher TCRbeta clonality than healthy controls, most marked in about a third.

Sequenced by immunoSEQ multiplex PCR; TCRdb stores in-frame clones only, minus some. Singletons are absent from the sample, which has 25,000 to 30,000 clones. Reduced serum IgG, IgA and/or IgM plus specific antibody deficiency defined CVID. This clone was observed at least ten times. Antigen unknown. The read terminates 3 residues before the CDR3 end, so the remaining end is supplied by the germline J gene. This CDR3 is 13 amino acids long. Germline CDR1 and CDR2: SGHKS and YYEKEE (reference sequence). This clonotype was obtained from a human donor with common variable immunodeficiency. The sequenced sample consisted of peripheral blood mononuclear cells. The chain links TRBV5-5 to TRBJ1-1; possibly TRBD1 for D (5 bases). The CDR3 sequence is CASNPSGLSEAFF. Partial CDR3 DNA: TGTGCCAGCAACCCCTCGGGACTCTCGGAA.